The sequence of this T cell receptor (beta chain) was determined in a study of radiation and T cells in renal cell carcinoma (dated by TCRdb to the early 2020s). Regarding the research as a whole: Samples came from a clinical trial, in which primary renal cell carcinomas received 15 Gy stereotactic body radiation therapy followed by nephrectomy 4 weeks later. In total, about 50 samples underwent TCR beta sequencing: around 25 tumors plus 27 peripheral blood samples. Across all 50 or so samples, several million unique CDR3 nucleotide sequences, encoding around 2.4 million unique CDR3 amino acid sequences, were identified. Broader findings and caveats from the paper: Because the trial had a single-armed design, the trial could not examine how radiation dose or scheduling affected the TCR repertoire. Dynamics of the blood repertoire were not tracked past 4 weeks after treatment. In blood, the top tumor clonotypes increased from baseline to 2 weeks after radiation and then shrank by 4 weeks, which suggests a temporary expansion of tumor-resident clones. Because no pretreatment tumor biopsies were available, whether clonotypes were present in the tumor at baseline could not be determined.

Trimming costs V 5 bases and J 4 bases, and their ends lie 13 bases apart. Based on the germline V gene (reference sequence), the CDR1 and CDR2 sequences are MNHNY and SVGAGI. CDR3 length: 14 amino acids, cysteine to phenylalanine. The CDR3 DNA has 42 bases and is translated from base 1. Points on this clone: Its antigen target is currently unknown. The sample holds no much larger clone one base away, and base qualities are not on file.

Following the manufacturer's recommendations, the immunoSEQ kit was used to generate TCR beta libraries from genomic DNA. To prepare libraries, a first multiplex PCR with proprietary primers was run, followed by a second PCR that added unique barcodes, and a bead cleanup was done after each round. Each sample batch included a kit-provided positive control reaction and a negative control reaction. The final libraries were assessed on an Agilent 4200 TapeStation D1000 ScreenTape, pooled by volume, and quantified by qPCR. Sequencing ran on an Illumina NextSeq500 with a MidOutput 150-cycle cartridge, using 156 Read1 and 15 Index1 cycles with kit custom primers. The pooled library was loaded at approximately 0.98 pM with approximately 20% PhiX control spiked in. The study's processing was this. The vendor-processed data were analyzed in R, and a clonotype was defined as all T cells that share the same CDR3 nucleotide sequence. For clone abundance analyses, frequencies were normalized to the 10,000 most abundant clones per sample. Before analysis, public T cell clones were removed, and these numbered fewer than five per sample on average. An abundance difference of at least 32-fold between compartments was the criterion for calling clonotypes tumor-enriched or baseline blood-enriched. A beta-binomial differential abundance model was used to identify clonotypes that were expanded or contracted between blood time points. Tumor-blood repertoire similarity was measured with the Baroni-Urbani and Buser coefficient, and groups were compared using two-tailed Wilcoxon tests in R. TCRdb's version of the immuneACCESS table is confined to in-frame rearrangements and falls short of the full clone set. An unresolved V gene accounts for under half of the shortfall where checked; the remainder is of unknown origin. V and J calls and clone size are those listed in that table; D and trimming were worked out from the DNA. This sample holds some 95,000 clones; 75% to 90% were observed only once. The ten biggest clones cover under 9.5% of the sample.

What the time point label conveys for this sample: baseline pretreatment blood. The treatment or condition label on this specimen signifies: 15 Gy SBRT to primary tumor, nephrectomy 4 weeks later. To track tumor-enriched clonotypes, serial peripheral blood was sampled from radiation-treated patients at baseline and at 2 weeks and 4 weeks after SBRT. Renal cell carcinoma with clear cell pathology was present in all patients. Genomic DNA for TCR sequencing was prepared using the QIAamp DNA Blood Mini Kit (Qiagen). The analyses included only samples that passed all quality control checks. This TCR was sampled from a man aged 50 to 59 with renal cell carcinoma. Recombination joined TRBV6-6 with TRBJ2-3; TRBD2 could be the D gene, as 6 bases match. This material consisted of blood, taken from a patient whose treatment included radiotherapy and nephrectomy. The nucleotide sequence is TGTGCCAGCAGTCGGGGCCCGGGGGCAGATACGCAGTATTTT. Its translation is CASSRGPGADTQYF.